This TCR beta chain was sequenced in a study of blood T cell repertoires in COVID-19. Study-level background: The cDNA or gDNA used as material had been derived from T cells, B-cell-depleted T cells, or PBMCs.

The CDR3 is 14 residues long. Per germline, CDR1 MNHNS and CDR2 SASEGT. The V gene lost 1 base and the J gene lost 2 bases, with 7 bases spanning the gap. Measured with immunoSEQ multiplex PCR; TCRdb has only the in-frame clones, and not every one. The sample carries some 87,000 clones, over 80% recorded once. The sequence was obtained from a woman aged 70-85 years with active or convalescent COVID-19. The rearrangement joins TRBV6-1 to TRBJ2-3, with unresolved D. Input material: peripheral blood. The CDR3 coding sequence is TGTGCCAGCAGTGAAGATCCCGTCACAGATACGCAGTATTTT. Translation gives CASSEDPVTDTQYF.